This entry lists 28 T cell receptor beta chains sequenced from one sample in a study of shared clonotypes between healthy human individuals. Assay used: immunoSEQ multiplex PCR; TCRdb lists only in-frame clones, some missing. This table has some 1.5 million clones, approximately 98% appearing once. The source material was naive CD4+ T cells sorted from blood. Subset denoted: CD45RA+ positively selected. The source of these receptors is a man aged 30-40 years in good health.

The J gene is TRBJ1-2, the V gene TRBV4-2; D call uncertain. Germline V gene lookup returns CDR1 LGHNA and CDR2 YNFKEQ. This CDR3 contains 16 residues. The ends were cut back, 0 bases at V and 7 bases at J, with 18 bases in the middle. The CDR3 nucleotides are TGTGCCAGCAGCCAAGATCCCCTGGACGCTGGAGGTGGCTACACCTTC. It specifies CASSQDPLDAGGGYTF.

The chain recombines TRBV5-1 with TRBJ2-3; 12 nucleotides align to TRBD2. The CDR3 runs to 18 residues. Germline CDR1 SGHRS, CDR2 YFSETQ. V was clipped by 2 bases and J by 3 bases; unmatched bases: 10. As DNA, the CDR3 is TGCGCCAGCAGCTTTCTAGCGGGAGGGTCCTATAATACAGATACGCAGTATTTT. This codes for CASSFLAGGSYNTDTQYF.

The rearrangement joins TRBV5-5 to TRBJ2-3; 10 positions match TRBD2. The CDR3 is 16 amino acids. The V and J ends lost 1 base and 3 bases, in that order; junction bases with no gene match: 5. Germline lookup yields CDR1 SGHKS and CDR2 YYEKEE (reference sequence). CDR3 nucleotides: TGTGCCAGCAGCTTGCGTCTAGCGGGAGAAACAGATACGCAGTATTTT. Protein sequence: CASSLRLAGETDTQYF.

The V gene is TRBV11-2, the J gene TRBJ2-1; the D is unclear. CDR1 SGHAT and CDR2 FQNNGV come from the germline V gene. V was shortened by 0 bases and J by 4 bases, with 7 bases between the two germline ends. CDR3 size: 14 residues. CDR3 amino acids: CASSLDPVYNEQFF. In DNA form, the CDR3 reads TGTGCCAGCAGCTTAGATCCTGTTTACAATGAGCAGTTCTTC.

The V call is TRBV6-6, the J call TRBJ1-1, with TRBD1 matching 7 bases. Per germline, CDR1 MNHNY and CDR2 SVGAGI (reference sequence). After removal of 6 bases from V and 2 bases from J, the junction contained 9 bases not matched to a gene. CDR3 size: 15 residues. The CDR3 protein is CASSPRDRANTEAFF. DNA for the CDR3: TGTGCCAGCAGCCCCAGGGACAGAGCCAACACTGAAGCTTTCTTT.

This clone turned up a few times. This rearrangement joins TRBV27 to TRBJ2-5; 9 bases are shared with TRBD1. Per the germline V gene, CDR1 is MNHEY and CDR2 is SMNVEV (reference sequence). V lost 5 bases and J lost 4; bases outside the gene matches: 8. This CDR3 comprises 15 residues. CDR3 in DNA: TGTGCCAGCAGTCCACACAGGGGGCGCGGAGAGACCCAGTACTTC. The encoded protein is CASSPHRGRGETQYF.

V gene TRBV15 combines with J gene TRBJ1-5; D not certain. Deletions cut 0 bases from V and 3 bases from J, with 9 bases between. The germline V gene encodes CDR1 LNHNV and CDR2 YYDKDF (reference sequence). This CDR3 has 15 amino acids. The CDR3 here is CATSRDPSNNQPQHF. For the CDR3, the DNA is TGTGCCACCAGCAGAGATCCCTCCAACAATCAGCCCCAGCATTTT. The full variable domain, with the rest looked up from reference TRBV15 and TRBJ1-5, is DAMVIQNPRYQVTQFGKPVTLSCSQTLNHNVMYWYQQKSSQAPKLLFHYYDKDFNNEADTPDNFQSRRPNTSFCFLDIRSPGLGDTAMYLCATSRDPSNNQPQHFGDGTRLSIL.

CDR3 bases: TGTGCCAGCAGCGACAGGGGCCTGGAGGGCCTCGGAGATACGCAGTATTTT. Its protein product is CASSDRGLEGLGDTQYF. The chain combines TRBV5-4 with TRBJ2-3; TRBD1 matches 8 bases. Looked up from germline, CDR1 is SGHNT and CDR2 is YYREEE (reference sequence). CDR3 size: 17 residues. V trimming: 4 bases; J trimming: 5 bases; junction bases outside the gene matches: 15.

The chain has TRBV5-1 and TRBJ2-1; 7 nucleotides agree with TRBD1. Per the germline V gene, CDR1 is SGHRS and CDR2 is YFSETQ. V lost 5 bases, J lost 0 bases, and 5 bases stayed unmatched. This CDR3 has 15 residues. The CDR3 bases are TGCGCCAGCAGGAAGGGGGCAGGCTCCTACAATGAGCAGTTCTTC. This encodes CASRKGAGSYNEQFF.

The chain links TRBV4-3 to TRBJ2-1; 14 nucleotides agree with TRBD2. V was pared by 4 bases and J by 4 bases, with 3 bases of the junction left unmatched. Germline-derived CDR1 and CDR2 are LGHNA and YSLEER. The length of the CDR3 is 16 residues. The CDR3 DNA follows: TGCGCCAGCAGCCTGCGACTAGCGGGAGGGTACAATGAGCAGTTCTTC. This gives the protein CASSLRLAGGYNEQFF.

This chain joins TRBV7-2 and TRBJ1-1; D is undetermined. Germline CDR1 SGHTA, CDR2 FQGNSA. The CDR3 covers 12 residues. Trimming left V 8 bases short and J 1 base short, with 8 bases between. The CDR3 loop reads CASHRSNTEAFF. The CDR3 DNA reads as TGTGCCAGCCATCGGTCGAACACTGAAGCTTTCTTT.

The gene calls are TRBV18 and TRBJ2-7, with D tentatively TRBD1 (5 bases). CDR3 length: 12 amino acids. V was cut by 2 bases and J by 7 bases, with 9 bases left in between. From germline, CDR1 is KGHSH and CDR2 LQKENI. CDR3 DNA sequence: TGTGCCAGCTCACCAGGGGCAGGAGAGCAGTACTTC. It yields the protein CASSPGAGEQYF.

The V call is TRBV6-1, the J call TRBJ1-5; a possible D gene is TRBD1 (5 bases). Trimming took 9 bases from V and 6 from J, leaving 21 bases between them. Germline assignment: CDR1 MNHNS and CDR2 SASEGT. The CDR3 has 15 amino acids. CDR3 region: CASRGDFGVGQPQHF. In DNA, the CDR3 is TGTGCCAGTCGGGGGGACTTCGGTGTCGGTCAGCCCCAGCATTTT.

The chain joins TRBV5-1 to TRBJ2-7, with D tentatively TRBD1 or TRBD2 (5 bases each). V dropped 7 bases and J dropped 4 bases, with 15 bases sitting between them. Germline CDR1 reads SGHRS; CDR2 reads YFSETQ. CDR3 length: 13 residues. CDR3 nucleotides: TGCGCCAGCCGGGACGGCTTAGGATACGAGCAGTACTTC. This gives the protein CASRDGLGYEQYF.

This chain links TRBV9 with TRBJ2-2; D is possibly TRBD1 or TRBD2 (6 bases each). In germline, CDR1 is SGDLS, CDR2 YYNGEE. V gave up 2 bases and J gave up 4 bases, with 12 bases separating them. The CDR3 has 15 amino acids. CDR3 protein: CASSVRGDGTGELFF. CDR3 coding DNA: TGTGCCAGCAGCGTTAGGGGGGACGGCACCGGGGAGCTGTTTTTT. The complete variable domain, with remaining parts taken from reference TRBV9 and TRBJ2-2, reads DSGVTQTPKHLITATGQRVTLRCSPRSGDLSVYWYQQSLDQGLQFLIQYYNGEERAKGNILERFSAQQFPDLHSELNLSSLELGDSALYFCASSVRGDGTGELFFGEGSRLTVL.

The V and J genes are TRBV5-1 and TRBJ1-2; perhaps TRBD1 as D (5 bases). Germline-derived CDR1 and CDR2 are SGHRS and YFSETQ. V was shortened by 2 bases and J by 3 bases, with 8 bases between the two germline ends. This CDR3 has 13 residues. The CDR3 is CASSFREYYGYTF. CDR3 nucleotide sequence: TGCGCCAGCAGCTTCAGGGAATACTATGGCTACACCTTC. Full variable domain (rest looked up from reference TRBV5-1 and TRBJ1-2): KAGVTQTPRYLIKTRGQQVTLSCSPISGHRSVSWYQQTPGQGLQFLFEYFSETQRNKGNFPGRFSGRQFSNSRSEMNVSTLELGDSALYLCASSFREYYGYTFGSGTRLTVV.

The chain links TRBV11-2 to TRBJ2-3; TRBD2 is a possible D gene (5 bases). The CDR3 spans 16 residues. The germline CDR1 and CDR2 sequences are SGHAT and FQNNGV. The V end was cut by 5 bases, the J end by 3 bases, with 18 bases between. CDR3 bases: TGTGCCAGCAGCCCTCTCTATTGGGAGAGAACAGATACGCAGTATTTT. Residues: CASSPLYWERTDTQYF.

The chain uses TRBV19 and TRBJ2-7; D not resolved. V lost 8 bases and J 6 bases, leaving 14 bases between the germline ends. There are 12 residues in the CDR3. Per the germline V gene, CDR1 is LNHDA and CDR2 is SQIVND (reference sequence). The CDR3 coding sequence is TGTGCCAGTCCCTGTAACTCACTCGAGCAGTACTTC. Encoded protein: CASPCNSLEQYF.

This clone was recorded once. The rearrangement joins TRBV9 to TRBJ2-1; 11 bases match TRBD1. From germline, CDR1 is SGDLS and CDR2 YYNGEE. Unmatched junction bases numbered 7, after V lost 2 bases and J lost 6 bases. The CDR3 is made up of 16 amino acids. The CDR3 spells CASSVRDRGFGNEQFF. The CDR3 region has the DNA TGTGCCAGCAGCGTCCGGGACAGGGGGTTTGGCAATGAGCAGTTCTTC.

The chain recombines TRBV18 with TRBJ2-1, with D possibly being TRBD1 or TRBD2 (5 bases each). CDR3 length equals 13 residues. Looked up from germline, CDR1 is KGHSH and CDR2 is LQKENI. Trimming took off 0 bases at V and 10 bases at J, with 10 bases between the two ends. The CDR3 here is CASSPPEGREQFF. CDR3 DNA sequence: TGTGCCAGCTCACCACCCGAGGGACGGGAGCAGTTCTTC.

This chain uses TRBV4-1 with TRBJ2-7, with D possibly matching TRBD1 (6 bases). Germline loops: CDR1 MGHRA, CDR2 YSYEKL. CDR3 length: 14 residues. V was clipped by 4 bases and J by 3 bases, with 13 bases between them. The CDR3 nucleotides are TGCGCCAGCAGCCCAGGACAGACCTACTACGAGCAGTACTTC. Protein product: CASSPGQTYYEQYF.

The rearrangement uses TRBV5-1 and TRBJ2-2; 7 positions agree with TRBD1. CDR1 is SGHRS, CDR2 YFSETQ, per germline. The ends lost 4 bases at V and 5 bases at J; junction bases unmatched: 11. The CDR3 length is 16 residues. The CDR3 spells CASSPSTGSRTGELFF. The CDR3 coding sequence is TGCGCCAGCAGCCCCTCGACAGGGTCGAGAACCGGGGAGCTGTTTTTT.

CDR3 amino acids: CAISNYQTGDTGELFF. The CDR3 DNA is TGTGCCATCAGTAATTACCAGACAGGGGACACCGGGGAGCTGTTTTTT. The chain employs TRBV10-3 and TRBJ2-2; 8 positions match TRBD1. The CDR3 consists of 16 residues. J was trimmed by 3 bases and V by 5 bases; bases with no gene match: 8. Germline lookup yields CDR1 ENHRY and CDR2 SYGVKD.

The chain links TRBV19 to TRBJ2-6; D is unclear. Trimming removed 7 bases at V and 8 bases at J, with 15 bases between. Looked up from germline, CDR1 is LNHDA and CDR2 is SQIVND (reference sequence). This CDR3 is built from 14 residues. CDR3 sequence reads: CASTGISWTNVLTF. The CDR3 bases are TGTGCCAGTACCGGAATAAGTTGGACCAACGTCCTGACTTTC.

The rearrangement uses TRBV2 and TRBJ2-3; D is undetermined. The germline V and J ends were trimmed by 9 bases and 6 bases, with 10 bases remaining between them. The CDR3 has 11 residues. Germline V gene lookup returns CDR1 SNHLY and CDR2 FYNNEI. The CDR3 reads CASIRADTQYF. Here the CDR3 DNA reads TGTGCCAGTATTCGGGCGGATACGCAGTATTTT.

The gene calls are TRBV18 and TRBJ2-7; D may match TRBD1 or TRBD2 (5 bases each). CDR3 size: 17 residues. Trimming removed 6 bases at V and 5 bases at J, with 26 bases between. Germline loops: CDR1 KGHSH, CDR2 LQKENI. The CDR3 nucleotides are TGTGCCAGCTCGGGACGGGCAGACCGTCTTAAGTTGGACGAGCAGTACTTC. It encodes CASSGRADRLKLDEQYF. Supplemented by reference TRBV18 and TRBJ2-7, the full variable domain reads NAGVMQNPRHLVRRRGQEARLRCSPMKGHSHVYWYRQLPEEGLKFMVYLQKENIIDESGMPKERFSAEFPKEGPSILRIQQVVRGDSAAYFCASSGRADRLKLDEQYFGPGTRLTVT.

CDR3 residues: CAISETPKGAGRGNEQFF. The CDR3 DNA reads as TGTGCCATCAGTGAGACCCCCAAGGGAGCGGGAAGGGGTAATGAGCAGTTCTTC. This chain links TRBV10-3 with TRBJ2-1; 7 bases are a match to TRBD2. This CDR3 region has 18 residues. The trim removed 2 bases at V and 7 bases at J, leaving 17 bases unmatched. Germline V lookup: CDR1 ENHRY, CDR2 SYGVKD.

The chain carries TRBV28 and TRBJ1-5; maybe TRBD1 (6 bases). The CDR3 is 15 amino acids. Germline CDR1 and CDR2: MDHEN and SYDVKM. Trimming cost V 4 bases and J 4 bases, with 14 bases left between them. The CDR3 loop is CASSSIRDTNQPQHF. The CDR3 nucleotides read TGTGCCAGCAGTTCAATCCGGGACACAAATCAGCCCCAGCATTTT.